The clone carrying this T cell receptor (beta chain) was seen repeatedly, ten times or more. This record comes from a study of T-cell reconstitution after alpha-beta-depleted transplantation in children. For TCRbeta, the library was prepared with unique molecular identifiers. TCRdb re-derived calls from the PCR reads in MiXCR, one entry per CDR3 protein. The repertoire holds approximately 510,000 distinct CDR3 sequences, 18% seen once, with about 3.1% in the top ten. The CDR3 length is 15 residues. The V end lost 6 bases, the J end lost 2 bases, and 17 bases lay between the germline ends. Germline V CDR1 and CDR2: DFQATT, SNEGSKA (reference sequence).

The J gene is TRBJ2-1, the V gene TRBV20-1, with D perhaps being TRBD1 or TRBD2 (5 bases each). The receptor was isolated from a human donor who donated a stem cell graft to a child with acute lymphoblastic leukemia. The specimen comprised PBMCs from the stem cell graft donor, sampled from the stem cell graft. The CDR3 is CSAEDGTATYNEQFF. The CDR3 bases are TGCAGTGCAGAGGACGGGACGGCCACCTACAATGAGCAGTTCTTC.